Listed here are 22 T cell receptor beta chains from one sample, sequenced in a study of molecular identifiers for immune sequencing clone quantification. TCRdb ran MiXCR on the PCR reads and lists one entry per CDR3 protein. Of hundreds of thousands of distinct CDR3 sequences listed, roughly 27% were seen once; the top ten hold about 0.81%. Input material: naive CD8+ T cells from blood, with Jurkat cell RNA spiked in. The subset here: FACS-sorted CD8+CD4-CCR7+CD45RA+ naive T cells. All receptors derive from a human donor in good health. Some libraries in this study had Jurkat cell RNA spiked in.

Turning to this clonotype: A much larger clone lies one base from this, so it may be a read error. The chain is built from TRBV6-1 and TRBJ2-6; maybe TRBD1 (6 bases). This CDR3 has 15 residues. Germline lookup yields CDR1 MNHNS and CDR2 SASEGT. The CDR3 is CASSVQGSGANVQTF. The CDR3 region has the DNA TGTGCCAGCAGTGTACAGGGCTCTGGGGCCAACGTCCAGACTTTC.

V and J are TRBV6-6 and TRBJ1-1; D perhaps matches TRBD1 (6 bases). The CDR3 has 13 residues. In germline, CDR1 is MNHNY, CDR2 SVGAGI (reference sequence). V shed 8 bases and J shed 5 bases, with 15 bases lying between them. The CDR3: CASRGGPVTEAFF. The CDR3 DNA reads TGTGCCAGCCGGGGGGGGCCGGTAACTGAAGCTTTCTTT.

A note on this clonotype: With a much larger clone just one base away, this may be a read error. The CDR3 sequence: CASSLSLVAQVEELFF. CDR3 sequence (DNA): TGTGCCAGCAGCTTGTCTTTGGTGGCGCAGGTCGAGGAGCTGTTTTTT. The V gene is TRBV5-6, the J gene TRBJ2-2; D unresolved. V shed 1 base and J shed 10 bases, with 20 bases lying between them. The CDR3 has 16 residues. CDR1 SGHDT and CDR2 YYEEEE come from the germline V gene. The variable domain in full, with the rest retrieved from reference TRBV5-6 and TRBJ2-2, is DAGVTQSPTHLIKTRGQQVTLRCSPKSGHDTVSWYQQALGQGPQFIFQYYEEEERQRGNFPDRFSGHQFPNYSSELNVNALLLGDSALYLCASSLSLVAQVEELFFGEGSRLTVL.

Note on this clonotype: The junction does not match germline at one end; this may be a read error. The V call is TRBV6-5, the J call TRBJ2-5, with TRBD2 matching over 11 bases. From germline, CDR1 is MNHEY and CDR2 SVGAGI. This CDR3 is 17 amino acids long. The CDR3 nucleotides are TGTGCCGGCAGTCATCTTTATAGCGGGAGGGCTTGGGAGACCCAGTACTTC. Amino acid sequence: CAGSHLYSGRAWETQYF.

This clonotype appeared once. The chain is built from TRBV6-5 and TRBJ1-6, with TRBD1 as a possible D gene (6 bases). The CDR3 loop spans 14 amino acids. The germline V gene has CDR1 MNHEY and CDR2 SVGAGI. V was shortened by 5 bases and J by 10 bases, with 15 bases between the two germline ends. The CDR3 loop reads CASSHYGGTSPLHF. CDR3 bases: TGTGCCAGCAGTCACTACGGTGGGACATCACCCCTCCACTTT.

Remarks on this clonotype: An end of the junction does not agree with germline; a read error may underlie this. This chain links TRBV7-9 with TRBJ2-5; the D is unclear. The CDR3 has 14 residues. Per the germline V gene, CDR1 is SEHNR and CDR2 is FQNEAQ (reference sequence). Written as DNA, the CDR3 is TGTGCCAGAAGCTTGAGGACGGCCCAAGAGACCCAGTACTTC. Protein product: CARSLRTAQETQYF.

This clonotype has only a few counts. This sequence joins TRBV5-5 and TRBJ1-1, with unresolved D. The V end lost 2 bases, the J end lost 5 bases, and 10 bases lay between the germline ends. The CDR3 spans 13 residues. Looked up from germline, CDR1 is SGHKS and CDR2 is YYEKEE (reference sequence). DNA for the CDR3: TGTGCCAGCAGCTTCGGGGTTGGGACTGAAGCTTTCTTT. This translates into CASSFGVGTEAFF.

J is TRBJ2-7 and V is TRBV4-1; D gene unclear. Germline V gene sequence: CDR1 MGHRA, CDR2 YSYEKL. Trimming took off 1 base at V and 2 bases at J, with 9 bases between the two ends. This CDR3 region has 14 residues. The CDR3 loop reads CASSQVDAAYEQYF. CDR3 nucleotide sequence: TGCGCCAGCAGCCAAGTTGACGCAGCCTACGAGCAGTACTTC.

The gene calls are TRBV11-2 and TRBJ1-6; D perhaps matches TRBD1 (5 bases). Germline V lookup: CDR1 SGHAT, CDR2 FQNNGV. This CDR3 contains 17 residues. The germline V and J ends were trimmed by 7 bases and 2 bases, with 18 bases remaining between them. The CDR3 DNA sequence: TGTGCCAGCACCCCCCGGAGCAGGGAGCCCTATAATTCACCCCTCCACTTT. Residues: CASTPRSREPYNSPLHF.

The V and J genes are TRBV19 and TRBJ2-7; 8 bases line up with TRBD1. Germline CDR1 reads LNHDA; CDR2 reads SQIVND (reference sequence). This CDR3 contains 13 residues. Unmatched junction bases numbered 8, after V lost 8 bases and J lost 5 bases. The CDR3 protein is CASSQDRADEQYF. CDR3 nucleotides: TGTGCCAGTTCCCAGGACAGGGCGGACGAGCAGTACTTC.

The chain uses TRBV7-6 and TRBJ2-3, with 8 bases matching TRBD2. Per the germline V gene, CDR1 is SGHVS and CDR2 is FNYEAQ. CDR3 size: 15 residues. Trimming removed 5 bases from V and 2 bases from J; junction bases left unmatched: 6. CDR3: CASSQAGATTDTQYF. The CDR3 DNA reads TGTGCCAGCAGCCAAGCGGGAGCCACCACAGATACGCAGTATTTT.

The V and J genes are TRBV5-1 and TRBJ2-1; no firm D call. V gave up 6 bases and J gave up 8 bases, with 27 bases separating them. The CDR3 is 17 residues long. Germline loops: CDR1 SGHRS, CDR2 YFSETQ. CDR3 protein: CASTNGLSSFSYYEQFF. In DNA form, the CDR3 reads TGCGCCAGCACTAACGGATTGTCGTCCTTCTCGTACTATGAGCAGTTCTTC.

V and J are TRBV7-9 and TRBJ1-3, with TRBD1 matching 9 bases. V was pared by 4 bases and J by 2 bases, with 3 bases of the junction left unmatched. The CDR3 sequence is 15 residues long. Germline V gene lookup returns CDR1 SEHNR and CDR2 FQNEAQ (reference sequence). The CDR3 DNA follows: TGTGCCAGCAGCTCTCGACAGGGGGCTGGAAACACCATATATTTT. Translating gives CASSSRQGAGNTIYF.

V usage is TRBV19 and J usage is TRBJ2-1; D call uncertain. CDR3 size: 15 residues. V dropped 1 base and J dropped 1 base, with 8 bases sitting between them. Germline lookup yields CDR1 LNHDA and CDR2 SQIVND (reference sequence). CDR3 sequence (DNA): TGTGCCAGTAGTATAGGGGCGGAATCCTACAATGAGCAGTTCTTC. Amino acid sequence: CASSIGAESYNEQFF.

This clonotype came up many times. The chain couples TRBV7-8 to TRBJ1-1; D is uncertain. Germline V lookup: CDR1 SGHVS, CDR2 FQNEAQ. CDR3 size: 14 residues. Trimming left V 2 bases short and J 1 base short, with 8 bases between. CDR3 protein: CASSLLPGNTEAFF. CDR3 nucleotides: TGTGCCAGCAGCTTATTGCCAGGGAACACTGAAGCTTTCTTT.

The table lists this clonotype with many counts. V and J are TRBV7-8 and TRBJ1-1; a weak D match, TRBD1 (5 bases). The V end lost 2 bases, the J end lost 8 bases, and 9 bases lay between the germline ends. This CDR3 is built from 12 residues. Germline-derived CDR1 and CDR2 are SGHVS and FQNEAQ. For the CDR3, the DNA is TGTGCCAGCAGCTTATCAGGGAGCGAAGCTTTCTTT. Protein: CASSLSGSEAFF.

This clonotype was seen more than once but under ten times. The rearrangement links TRBV12-3 or TRBV12-4 to TRBJ2-5; D gene uncertain. There are 14 residues in the CDR3. The V end lost 4 bases, the J end lost 4 bases, and 13 bases lay between the germline ends. This chain's CDR3 is CASSSTRAGETQYF. CDR3 nucleotide sequence: TGTGCCAGCAGTTCGACACGGGCAGGAGAGACCCAGTACTTC.

This clonotype came up many times. The gene calls are TRBV28 and TRBJ2-3, with D unclear. Per germline, CDR1 MDHEN and CDR2 SYDVKM. V shed 3 bases and J shed 5 bases, with 9 bases lying between them. The CDR3 has 13 amino acids. CDR3 nucleotides: TGTGCCAGCAGTTTTGGTCGCTTAGATACGCAGTATTTT. It is translated as CASSFGRLDTQYF.

Comment on this clonotype: At one boundary the junction diverges from the germline segment, which might be a read error. The chain is built from TRBV4-1 and TRBJ1-5; D not resolved. Germline CDR1 and CDR2: MGHRA and YSYEKL. The CDR3 extends over 16 amino acids. CDR3 amino acids: CASSPEMAHSKQPQHF. Here the CDR3 DNA reads TGTGCCAGCAGCCCCGAAATGGCACATAGCAAACAGCCCCAGCATTTT.

This clonotype was recorded at least ten times. This chain connects TRBV13 to TRBJ2-2, with 8 positions matching TRBD2. Germline assignment: CDR1 PRHDT and CDR2 FYEKMQ (reference sequence). The CDR3 runs 18 residues. V lost 2 bases, J lost 0 bases, and 8 bases stayed unmatched. This CDR3 reads CASSLRASGLANTGELFF. CDR3 nucleotides: TGTGCCAGCAGCTTAAGGGCGTCGGGACTAGCGAACACCGGGGAGCTGTTTTTT.

A note on this clonotype: One junction end disagrees with the germline gene, perhaps due to a read error. CDR3 coding DNA: TGTGCCAGTAGTCTTCCGGGACGGACCTACAAGCAGTACTTC. Its translation: CASSLPGRTYKQYF. V gene TRBV19 combines with J gene TRBJ2-7; perhaps D is TRBD1 or TRBD2 (5 bases each). Germline V CDR1 and CDR2: LNHDA, SQIVND (reference sequence). The CDR3 loop spans 14 amino acids.

This clonotype was seen a handful of times. The chain carries TRBV11-2 and TRBJ2-7, with D perhaps given as TRBD1 or TRBD2 (5 bases each). The CDR3 runs to 16 residues. The V and J ends lost 7 bases and 2 bases respectively, with 21 bases between them. The germline V gene encodes CDR1 SGHAT and CDR2 FQNNGV. The CDR3 sequence: CASTPGSRVGTYEQYF. CDR3 coding DNA: TGTGCCAGCACCCCCGGTAGCAGGGTCGGGACCTACGAGCAGTACTTC.